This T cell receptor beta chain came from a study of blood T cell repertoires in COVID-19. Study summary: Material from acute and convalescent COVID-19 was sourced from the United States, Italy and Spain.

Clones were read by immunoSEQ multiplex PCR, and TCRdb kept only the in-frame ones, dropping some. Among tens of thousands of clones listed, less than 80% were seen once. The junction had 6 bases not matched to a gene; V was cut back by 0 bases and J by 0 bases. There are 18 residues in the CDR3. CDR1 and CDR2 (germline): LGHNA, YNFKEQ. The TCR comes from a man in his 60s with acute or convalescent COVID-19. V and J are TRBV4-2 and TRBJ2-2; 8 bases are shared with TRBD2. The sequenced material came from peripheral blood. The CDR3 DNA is TGTGCCAGCAGCCAAGAGCGCCTAGCGGGCACGAACACCGGGGAGCTGTTTTTT. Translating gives CASSQERLAGTNTGELFF.